One and the same sample provided the 26 T cell receptor beta chains below, sequenced in a study of Graves' ophthalmopathy and Graves' hyperthyroidism. The study amplified TCR beta CDR3 regions using RNA transcripts. Second-round multiplex PCR followed a first-round RT-PCR using HTBI primers. TCRdb analysed the multiplex PCR reads with MiXCR anew, one entry per CDR3 protein. The sample contains about 1.1 million distinct CDR3 sequences, approximately 35% of which appear only once. Sequencing was performed on peripheral blood or thyroid tissue (not recorded which). These receptors were taken from an adult man with Graves' hyperthyroidism.

This clonotype appeared a few times. V gene TRBV12-3 or TRBV12-4 combines with J gene TRBJ2-7; the D gene is possibly TRBD1 (6 bases). The CDR3 runs to 15 residues. The V end lost 5 bases, the J end lost 2 bases, and 16 bases lay between the germline ends. CDR3 DNA: TGTGCCAGCAGTCCGGGACATTTGGGGACCTACGAGCAGTACTTC. Translating gives CASSPGHLGTYEQYF.

V and J are TRBV20-1 and TRBJ1-2; maybe TRBD1 (5 bases). V lost 3 bases and J 8 bases, leaving 13 bases between the germline ends. This CDR3 has 12 amino acids. The germline gives CDR1 DFQATT, CDR2 SNEGSKA (reference sequence). The CDR3 coding sequence is TGCAGTGCTAGCGACGGGACGCAGGGCTACACCTTC. Amino acids: CSASDGTQGYTF.

The rearrangement joins TRBV29-1 to TRBJ2-7, with a possible D match to TRBD2 (6 bases). The germline V and J ends were trimmed by 1 base and 6 bases, with 10 bases remaining between them. CDR3 length: 12 residues. CDR1 and CDR2 from the germline V gene are SQVTM and ANQGSEA. DNA for the CDR3: TGCAGCGTTGAAGGGCGGGGCGGCGAGCAGTACTTC. It translates to CSVEGRGGEQYF.

This clonotype was seen ten or more times. V is TRBV11-2 and J is TRBJ1-2; TRBD1 is a possible D gene (5 bases). V shed 4 bases and J shed 3 bases, with 12 bases lying between them. The CDR3 has 14 amino acids. CDR1 and CDR2 (germline): SGHAT, FQNNGV. CDR3 nucleotides: TGTGCCAGCAGCTCAGGGCGGGGAGACTATGGCTACACCTTC. It specifies CASSSGRGDYGYTF.

The chain has TRBV5-4 and TRBJ2-7; 8 bases match TRBD1. Per the germline V gene, CDR1 is SGHNT and CDR2 is YYREEE (reference sequence). Trimming took 4 bases from V and 3 from J; bases not matched to a gene: 6. This CDR3 comprises 14 residues. CDR3 region: CASSREDRDYEQYF. In DNA form, the CDR3 reads TGTGCCAGCAGCCGCGAGGACAGGGACTACGAGCAGTACTTC.

Comment on this clonotype: A read error may be the cause here, since a much bigger clone is one base away. The chain recombines TRBV6-6 with TRBJ1-1; D perhaps matches TRBD1 (5 bases). The CDR3 is 13 amino acids. In germline, CDR1 is MNHNY, CDR2 SVGAGI (reference sequence). Trimming removed 4 bases from V and 11 bases from J, with 17 bases in between. The CDR3 nucleotides are TGTGCCAGCAGTTTAAGGGGCAATCCCGGGGCTTTCTTT. It specifies CASSLRGNPGAFF.

The chain uses TRBV20-1 and TRBJ1-4, with D perhaps matching TRBD1 (5 bases). V lost 2 bases to trimming and J lost 5 bases, with 12 bases between them. CDR3 length: 14 residues. Germline CDR1 and CDR2: DFQATT and SNEGSKA (reference sequence). The CDR3 DNA reads as TGCAGTGCTAGAAACGACAGAGAAAATGAAAAACTGTTTTTT. Its translation is CSARNDRENEKLFF.

This clonotype was counted many times. The chain links TRBV7-2 to TRBJ2-5, with 8 nucleotides matching TRBD1. After removal of 6 bases from V and 3 bases from J, the junction contained 0 bases not matched to a gene. The CDR3 runs to 12 residues. Germline loops: CDR1 SGHTA, CDR2 FQGNSA. DNA for the CDR3: TGTGCCAGCAGACAGGGGGAAGAGACCCAGTACTTC. Protein product: CASRQGEETQYF. The full variable domain, with the rest looked up from reference TRBV7-2 and TRBJ2-5, is GAGVSQSPSNKVTEKGKDVELRCDPISGHTALYWYRQSLGQGLEFLIYFQGNSAPDKSGLPSDRFSAERTGGSVSTLTIQRTQQEDSAVYLCASRQGEETQYFGPGTRLLVL.

This clonotype has at least ten counts. The V and J genes are TRBV20-1 and TRBJ2-7; 7 nucleotides line up with TRBD2. The V and J ends lost 1 base and 7 bases, in that order; junction bases with no gene match: 10. The CDR3 is 14 residues long. CDR1 is DFQATT and CDR2 is SNEGSKA in the germline V gene (reference sequence). The CDR3 region is CSARGSRGSREQYF. The CDR3 DNA sequence: TGCAGTGCTAGAGGTTCGCGCGGGAGCCGAGAGCAGTACTTC.

The V gene is TRBV5-1, the J gene TRBJ1-1; a possible D gene is TRBD1 (5 bases). V shed 4 bases and J shed 1 base, with 20 bases lying between them. Looked up from germline, CDR1 is SGHRS and CDR2 is YFSETQ. CDR3 length: 17 residues. CDR3 loop: CASSPSGWGAKNTEAFF. The CDR3 DNA reads TGCGCCAGCAGCCCCTCCGGGTGGGGCGCTAAGAACACTGAAGCTTTCTTT.

With respect to this clonotype: The CDR3 carries no conserved terminal phenylalanine or tryptophan, so it likely arises from a read error. It is unclear where the CDR3 begins or ends on the DNA, so no DNA is shown, and the CDR3 is as TCRdb lists it. The rearrangement uses TRBV29-1 and TRBJ1-1. The CDR3 length equals 8 residues, ends included. CDR1 is SQVTM, CDR2 ANQGSEA, per germline. The chain's CDR3 is CSVVESFS.

Turning to this clonotype: It is unclear where the CDR3 begins or ends on the DNA, so no DNA is shown, and the CDR3 is as TCRdb lists it. The chain uses TRBV2 and TRBJ1-5. The CDR3 length is 19 residues, termini included. The germline V gene has CDR1 SNHLY and CDR2 FYNNEI. Here the CDR3 reads CASFYICSATELSNQPQHF.

With respect to this clonotype: At one end the junction does not follow the germline gene, possibly because of a read error. V is TRBV5-1 and J is TRBJ2-2; D not resolved. Germline CDR1 reads SGHRS; CDR2 reads YFSETQ. The CDR3 has 12 residues. The CDR3 protein is CASYDLAGELFF. CDR3 bases: TGCGCCAGCTACGACCTGGCCGGCGAGCTGTTTTTT.

The J gene is TRBJ2-2, the V gene TRBV5-6; 9 positions agree with TRBD1. The germline gives CDR1 SGHDT, CDR2 YYEEEE. The CDR3 is 17 amino acids. J gave up 5 bases and V 2 bases, and 10 bases lay outside the gene matches. The CDR3 loop is CASSFVIRDRATGELFF. In DNA, the CDR3 is TGTGCCAGCAGCTTTGTGATCCGGGACAGGGCTACCGGGGAGCTGTTTTTT.

This clonotype was seen a few times. The chain carries TRBV5-1 and TRBJ1-3; 9 nucleotides match TRBD1. Per germline, CDR1 SGHRS and CDR2 YFSETQ. The CDR3 loop spans 15 amino acids. With 3 bases clipped from V and 4 bases from J, the junction kept 5 bases outside the gene matches. The CDR3 spells CASSSGTGLGNTIYF. The CDR3 nucleotides read TGCGCCAGCAGCTCCGGGACAGGGTTAGGAAACACCATATATTTT. The whole variable domain, remainder taken from reference TRBV5-1 and TRBJ1-3, is KAGVTQTPRYLIKTRGQQVTLSCSPISGHRSVSWYQQTPGQGLQFLFEYFSETQRNKGNFPGRFSGRQFSNSRSEMNVSTLELGDSALYLCASSSGTGLGNTIYFGEGSWLTVV.

This clonotype came up many times. The CDR3 loop reads CASSQQSPTYPIEKDTEAFF. Written as DNA, the CDR3 is TGCGCCAGCAGCCAACAAAGCCCAACATACCCAATCGAGAAGGACACTGAAGCTTTCTTT. The chain links TRBV4-3 to TRBJ1-1; D not certain. This CDR3 region has 20 residues. V lost 2 bases and J lost 3, with 28 bases in between. Germline values: CDR1 LGHNA, CDR2 YSLEER.

This clonotype appeared once. The J gene is TRBJ2-7, the V gene TRBV29-1; TRBD1 matches at 7 bases. Germline lookup yields CDR1 SQVTM and CDR2 ANQGSEA. The CDR3 is 11 residues long. This chain's CDR3 is CRHFDRDEQYF. CDR3 coding DNA: TGCAGACACTTCGACAGGGACGAGCAGTACTTC.

This clonotype appeared many times. The chain links TRBV29-1 to TRBJ1-2, with a tentative D call TRBD1 (6 bases). This CDR3 comprises 14 residues. V lost 1 base and J lost 3, with 12 bases in between. Germline V lookup: CDR1 SQVTM, CDR2 ANQGSEA. Written as DNA, the CDR3 is TGCAGCGTTGAAGGGGGCAGGGGCGACTATGGCTACACCTTC. This gives the protein CSVEGGRGDYGYTF.

This clonotype was observed many times. The rearrangement links TRBV19 to TRBJ2-6, with 7 bases that match TRBD1. Germline values: CDR1 LNHDA, CDR2 SQIVND (reference sequence). The CDR3 spans 18 residues. The trim removed 2 bases at V and 0 bases at J, leaving 7 bases unmatched. CDR3 nucleotide sequence: TGTGCCAGTAGTATACCGGGACAGCATAACTCTGGGGCCAACGTCCTGACTTTC. It encodes CASSIPGQHNSGANVLTF. Together with reference TRBV19 and TRBJ2-6, the CDR3 gives the full variable domain: DGGITQSPKYLFRKEGQNVTLSCEQNLNHDAMYWYRQDPGQGLRLIYYSQIVNDFQKGDIAEGYSVSREKKESFPLTVTSAQKNPTAFYLCASSIPGQHNSGANVLTFGAGSRLTVL.

This clonotype was observed a few times. The chain uses TRBV7-3 and TRBJ2-2, with TRBD2 matching over 10 bases. V shed 4 bases and J 6 bases; nucleotides not matched to a gene: 8. Germline-derived CDR1 and CDR2 are SGHTA and FQGTGA. CDR3 length: 16 amino acids. CDR3 residues: CASSSHPSGSSGELFF. DNA of the CDR3: TGTGCCAGCAGCTCACACCCTAGCGGGAGCTCCGGGGAGCTGTTTTTT.

The rearrangement links TRBV6-1 to TRBJ1-2; 8 bases are a match to TRBD1. This CDR3 is 16 amino acids long. J lost 4 bases, V lost 3 bases, and 10 bases had no gene match. Germline CDR1 MNHNS, CDR2 SASEGT. This chain's CDR3 is CASSDPGGSIFYGYTF. CDR3 DNA sequence: TGTGCCAGCAGTGATCCAGGGGGCTCTATCTTCTATGGCTACACCTTC.

This chain links TRBV7-6 with TRBJ2-2, with 8 positions matching TRBD2. Germline CDR1 reads SGHVS; CDR2 reads FNYEAQ. V shed 6 bases and J 16 bases; nucleotides not matched to a gene: 4. The CDR3 totals 10 residues. The CDR3 protein is CASSPREGFF. The CDR3 nucleotides are TGTGCCAGCAGTCCCCGGGAGGGGTTTTTT.

As concerns this clonotype: A junction boundary mismatches the germline segment, possibly from a read error. The V and J genes are TRBV10-3 and TRBJ1-5, with TRBD1 as a possible D gene (6 bases). The CDR3 has 17 residues. The germline V gene has CDR1 ENHRY and CDR2 SYGVKD. CDR3 in DNA: TGTGCCAGCAGTTTCTGGACAGTGCGCCGCTCCAATCAGCCCCAGCATTTT. Translated: CASSFWTVRRSNQPQHF.

This clonotype was found a few times. The chain recombines TRBV10-3 with TRBJ1-6, with D unclear. Looked up from germline, CDR1 is ENHRY and CDR2 is SYGVKD. V shed 3 bases and J shed 8 bases, with 17 bases lying between them. This CDR3 contains 16 residues. This CDR3 is CAISDPSFRTDSPLHF. CDR3 coding DNA: TGTGCCATCAGTGACCCGAGCTTCAGGACCGATTCACCCCTCCACTTT.

In this sample, this clonotype turned up many times. The chain joins TRBV6-1 to TRBJ1-2, with TRBD1 as a possible D gene (5 bases). CDR1 and CDR2 (germline): MNHNS, SASEGT. Trimming pared 1 base from V and 3 bases from J, leaving 9 bases between. This CDR3 region has 14 residues. The CDR3 DNA is TGTGCCAGCAGTGAAGGGGCAGGGTACTATGGCTACACCTTC. Translation gives CASSEGAGYYGYTF.

In its sample, this clonotype was seen a few times. The genes are TRBV10-3 and TRBJ1-2, with 7 bases matching TRBD1. Germline V gives CDR1 ENHRY, CDR2 SYGVKD. The CDR3 consists of 14 residues. J lost 0 bases, V lost 10 bases, and 8 bases had no gene match. Here the CDR3 DNA reads TGTGCCAGCGCCCGGGGACAGCCTAACTATGGCTACACCTTC. It translates to CASARGQPNYGYTF.